The 23 T cell receptor beta chains reported below all come from one sample, sequenced in a study of T cell responses to AZD1222 COVID-19 vaccine. TCRdb's table, derived via immunoSEQ multiplex PCR, lists solely in-frame clones and lacks some. The sample carries about 180,000 clones, 85% to 95% recorded once. The sample here was peripheral blood, taken 28 days after the second AZD1222 dose. These receptors were obtained from an adult who received the AZD1222 COVID-19 vaccine.

This rearrangement joins TRBV6-5 to TRBJ1-2; tentatively, D is TRBD1 (6 bases). The V end was cut by 10 bases, the J end by 8 bases, with 17 bases between. The germline V gene encodes CDR1 MNHEY and CDR2 SVGAGI. This CDR3 is 12 amino acids long. The CDR3 coding sequence is TGTGCCACCAATACGGGGGCGAAGGGCTACACCTTC. It yields the protein CATNTGAKGYTF.

The genes are TRBV18 and TRBJ1-3; weak D call: TRBD1 (6 bases). Germline-derived CDR1 and CDR2 are KGHSH and LQKENI. The CDR3 spans 14 residues. V was cut by 5 bases and J by 1 base, with 9 bases left in between. The CDR3 reads CASSAQGSGNTIYF. The DNA of the CDR3 is TGTGCCAGCTCAGCACAGGGTTCTGGAAACACCATATATTTT.

The rearrangement uses TRBV2 and TRBJ2-5; 8 positions match TRBD2. Germline-derived CDR1 and CDR2 are SNHLY and FYNNEI. The CDR3 covers 16 residues. The J segment lost 5 bases and the V segment lost 8 bases, leaving 16 bases of the junction unmatched. The chain's CDR3 is CASFGGQAGERETQYF. For the CDR3, the DNA is TGTGCCAGCTTTGGGGGTCAAGCGGGAGAGCGGGAGACCCAGTACTTC.

As regards this clone: The sample carries other DNA sequences with the same CDR3. The chain recombines TRBV6-5 with TRBJ1-1, with D possibly being TRBD1 (6 bases). This CDR3 comprises 13 residues. From germline, CDR1 is MNHEY and CDR2 SVGAGI. Deletions cut 1 base from V and 9 bases from J, with 12 bases between. The CDR3 loop is CASSYLDSKKAFF. DNA of the CDR3: TGTGCCAGCAGTTACTTGGACAGCAAGAAAGCTTTCTTT.

Here the CDR3 reads CASSLWSGGRNSPLHF. The CDR3 DNA sequence: TGTGCCAGCAGTTTATGGTCTGGGGGGCGAAATTCACCCCTCCACTTT. The chain uses TRBV27 and TRBJ1-6; possible D gene TRBD1, 6 bases. The CDR3 contains 16 residues. With 1 base removed from V and 7 bases from J, the gap between germline ends came to 14 bases. Germline-derived CDR1 and CDR2 are MNHEY and SMNVEV (reference sequence).

The chain joins TRBV7-9 to TRBJ1-2; a weak D match, TRBD1 (6 bases). The V gene's germline CDR1 is SEHNR and CDR2 FQNEAQ (reference sequence). The V and J ends lost 1 base and 2 bases respectively, with 8 bases between them. The length of the CDR3 is 14 residues. In nucleotides, the CDR3 is TGTGCCAGCAGCTTAGACCAGGGGAACTATGGCTACACCTTC. This encodes CASSLDQGNYGYTF.

V gene TRBV27 combines with J gene TRBJ2-7, with a possible D match to TRBD2 (7 bases). V was trimmed by 8 bases and J by 0 bases, leaving 14 bases between them. The germline gives CDR1 MNHEY, CDR2 SMNVEV (reference sequence). The CDR3 runs to 14 residues. In DNA, the CDR3 is TGTGCCAGCCGGGGGGCGCCGAGCTCCTACGAGCAGTACTTC. As protein: CASRGAPSSYEQYF.

The genes are TRBV19 and TRBJ1-2; 11 bases fit TRBD1. From germline, CDR1 is LNHDA and CDR2 SQIVND (reference sequence). The CDR3 consists of 17 residues. Trimming cost V 3 bases and J 3 bases; bases outside gene matches: 9. The CDR3 loop is CASSIFSLGQGDYGYTF. The CDR3 nucleotides read TGTGCCAGTAGTATCTTTTCCCTGGGACAGGGGGACTATGGCTACACCTTC. Together with reference TRBV19 and TRBJ1-2, the CDR3 gives the full variable domain: DGGITQSPKYLFRKEGQNVTLSCEQNLNHDAMYWYRQDPGQGLRLIYYSQIVNDFQKGDIAEGYSVSREKKESFPLTVTSAQKNPTAFYLCASSIFSLGQGDYGYTFGSGTRLTVV.

This rearrangement joins TRBV7-8 to TRBJ1-2, with D possibly TRBD1 on 5 matching bases. V was cut by 1 base and J by 2 bases, with 14 bases left in between. Germline loops: CDR1 SGHVS, CDR2 FQNEAQ. The CDR3 has 16 amino acids. CDR3 nucleotides: TGTGCCAGCAGCTTAGGGGCAGGGAGGTTAAACTATGGCTACACCTTC. This translates into CASSLGAGRLNYGYTF.

The chain employs TRBV5-1 and TRBJ1-1, with no clear D. The V gene's germline CDR1 is SGHRS and CDR2 YFSETQ. The V and J ends lost 0 bases and 7 bases respectively, with 10 bases between them. This CDR3 contains 13 residues. The DNA of the CDR3 is TGCGCCAGCAGCTTGGCTCCGATTCTTGAAGCTTTCTTT. This encodes CASSLAPILEAFF.

This sequence joins TRBV3-1 (or the pseudogene TRBV3-2) and TRBJ2-4, with a tentative D call TRBD2 (5 bases). The length of the CDR3 is 12 residues. V was pared by 6 bases and J by 7 bases, with 10 bases between. Germline CDR1 is LGHDT and CDR2 is YNNKEL (reference sequence). The DNA of the CDR3 is TGTGCCAGCAGATCCCCGGGGAACATTCAGTACTTC. It translates to CASRSPGNIQYF.

The CDR3 DNA is TGCGCCAGCAGCTTGGCCGCAGGACAGGGGATTTATGGCTACACCTTC. Translated, it gives CASSLAAGQGIYGYTF. This chain links TRBV5-1 with TRBJ1-2; 9 positions agree with TRBD1. The CDR3 spans 16 residues. CDR1 SGHRS and CDR2 YFSETQ come from the germline V gene. Losses at the gene ends were 0 bases for V and 5 bases for J; bases not matched to a gene: 8. Complete variable domain (other parts from reference TRBV5-1 and TRBJ1-2): KAGVTQTPRYLIKTRGQQVTLSCSPISGHRSVSWYQQTPGQGLQFLFEYFSETQRNKGNFPGRFSGRQFSNSRSEMNVSTLELGDSALYLCASSLAAGQGIYGYTFGSGTRLTVV.

This chain connects TRBV7-9 to TRBJ1-4; D not resolved. The V end was cut by 5 bases, the J end by 8 bases, with 12 bases between. CDR3 length: 13 amino acids. From germline, CDR1 is SEHNR and CDR2 FQNEAQ (reference sequence). The CDR3 DNA follows: TGTGCCAGCAGCGTGAGGGCGGGAGAAAAACTGTTTTTT. It specifies CASSVRAGEKLFF.

In the case of this clone: Different DNA sequences within this sample yield the same CDR3. The V call is TRBV19, the J call TRBJ1-5; D gene uncertain. From germline, CDR1 is LNHDA and CDR2 SQIVND (reference sequence). The CDR3 runs to 13 residues. Between the trimmed V and J ends, which lost 3 bases and 2 bases, there was a span of 5 bases. This CDR3 is CASSIRGNQPQHF. DNA for the CDR3: TGTGCCAGTAGTATCCGGGGCAATCAGCCCCAGCATTTT.

V usage is TRBV30 and J usage is TRBJ2-3; TRBD2 matches at 9 bases. Germline V lookup: CDR1 GTSNPN, CDR2 SVGIG (reference sequence). This CDR3 is 16 amino acids long. J gave up 4 bases and V 2 bases, and 10 bases lay outside the gene matches. CDR3 protein: CAWSRGSGRSADTQYF. The CDR3 nucleotides are TGTGCCTGGAGTCGCGGGAGCGGGAGGTCCGCAGATACGCAGTATTTT.

V is TRBV28 and J is TRBJ1-5; 11 positions agree with TRBD1. Germline lookup yields CDR1 MDHEN and CDR2 SYDVKM. Germline trimming cut 8 bases from V and 7 bases from J; bases unmatched to any gene: 4. The CDR3 runs to 13 residues. The CDR3 DNA reads TGTGCCAGCTGGACAGGGGGCTGGCAGCCCCAGCATTTT. It codes for CASWTGGWQPQHF.

The gene calls are TRBV2 and TRBJ2-1; TRBD2 is a possible D gene (6 bases). The CDR3 loop spans 14 amino acids. The V end lost 3 bases, the J end lost 8 bases, and 14 bases lay between the germline ends. Germline CDR1 and CDR2: SNHLY and FYNNEI. The CDR3 spells CASSEGGIRDEQFF. CDR3 DNA sequence: TGTGCCAGCAGTGAGGGCGGGATCAGGGATGAGCAGTTCTTC.

This clone occurred a few times. The rearrangement links TRBV6-6 to TRBJ1-5; 8 positions match TRBD1. CDR3 size: 14 residues. CDR1 MNHNY and CDR2 SVGAGI come from the germline V gene (reference sequence). The V gene end was trimmed by 5 bases and the J gene end by 7 bases; junction bases not matched to a gene: 7. CDR3 region: CASSPWTGKQPQHF. The CDR3 coding sequence is TGTGCCAGCAGTCCTTGGACAGGGAAACAGCCCCAGCATTTT.

The chain links TRBV6-6 to TRBJ1-1; maybe TRBD1 (6 bases). The V gene lost 5 bases and the J gene lost 3 bases, with 25 bases spanning the gap. This CDR3 contains 18 residues. Germline V CDR1 and CDR2: MNHNY, SVGAGI (reference sequence). CDR3 amino acids: CASSLNLGGGTGDTEAFF. The CDR3 nucleotides read TGTGCCAGCAGTCTAAACCTCGGAGGGGGGACGGGGGACACTGAAGCTTTCTTT.

This chain links TRBV11-3 with TRBJ1-6, with TRBD1 matching 7 bases. This CDR3 spans 15 amino acids. J gave up 7 bases and V 4 bases, and 7 bases lay outside the gene matches. Germline lookup yields CDR1 SGHNT and CDR2 YENEEA. The CDR3 DNA is TGTGCCAGCAGCTCAGCGGGACAGATCAATTCACCCCTCCACTTT. The encoded protein is CASSSAGQINSPLHF.

V gene TRBV20-1 combines with J gene TRBJ2-5, with 12 bases aligning to TRBD2. Germline V gives CDR1 DFQATT, CDR2 SNEGSKA (reference sequence). The CDR3 is made up of 15 amino acids. V shed 3 bases and J 0 bases; nucleotides not matched to a gene: 2. The CDR3 region is CSASGLAGYQETQYF. The CDR3, as DNA: TGCAGTGCTAGTGGACTAGCGGGGTACCAAGAGACCCAGTACTTC.

The chain is built from TRBV10-2 and TRBJ2-1, with D perhaps assigned TRBD1 or TRBD2 (5 bases each). The CDR3 totals 17 residues. V lost 1 base, J lost 1 base, and 14 bases lay in between. Germline V lookup: CDR1 WSHSY, CDR2 SAAADI. The CDR3 spells CASSEYRTLPSYNEQFF. As DNA, the CDR3 is TGCGCCAGCAGTGAGTACAGGACTCTACCGTCCTACAATGAGCAGTTCTTC.

The V gene is TRBV9, the J gene TRBJ2-5; 8 positions match TRBD2. Trimming cost V 0 bases and J 1 base; bases outside gene matches: 8. The CDR3 consists of 17 residues. Germline CDR1 and CDR2: SGDLS and YYNGEE. The CDR3 DNA reads TGTGCCAGCAGCGTAGCTACTCGGGCGGGAGGCCAAGAGACCCAGTACTTC. Encoded protein: CASSVATRAGGQETQYF.